The 31 T cell receptor beta chains below come from one sample, sequenced in a study of cytomegalovirus exposure and HLA in healthy donors. The PCR used 60 Vbeta and 13 Jbeta primers. Sequencing was performed with immunoSEQ multiplex PCR; in TCRdb, only in-frame clones are kept and a portion is missing. The profile shows more than 85,000 clones, around 80% of them singletons. The sample consisted of PBMCs. The receptors derive from a woman aged 60-70 years in good health and CMV-seropositive.

There are a few counts of this clone. The gene calls are TRBV9 and TRBJ1-2; D unresolved. Germline assignment: CDR1 SGDLS and CDR2 YYNGEE. Trimming stripped 3 bases from V and 1 base from J, with 7 bases between. This CDR3 has 13 residues. This chain's CDR3 is CASSAGGNYGYTF. The DNA of the CDR3 is TGTGCCAGCAGCGCCGGAGGTAACTATGGCTACACCTTC. The whole variable domain, remainder taken from reference TRBV9 and TRBJ1-2, is DSGVTQTPKHLITATGQRVTLRCSPRSGDLSVYWYQQSLDQGLQFLIQYYNGEERAKGNILERFSAQQFPDLHSELNLSSLELGDSALYFCASSAGGNYGYTFGSGTRLTVV.

This chain joins TRBV5-1 and TRBJ2-3, with D maybe TRBD1 (5 bases). Germline V gene lookup returns CDR1 SGHRS and CDR2 YFSETQ. The CDR3 length is 16 residues. V lost 0 bases and J lost 4, with 15 bases in between. As DNA, the CDR3 is TGCGCCAGCAGCTTGGGTCCTTCCAGGGCGGCAGATACGCAGTATTTT. The encoded protein is CASSLGPSRAADTQYF. The full variable domain, with the rest looked up from reference TRBV5-1 and TRBJ2-3, is KAGVTQTPRYLIKTRGQQVTLSCSPISGHRSVSWYQQTPGQGLQFLFEYFSETQRNKGNFPGRFSGRQFSNSRSEMNVSTLELGDSALYLCASSLGPSRAADTQYFGPGTRLTVL.

The rearrangement links TRBV28 to TRBJ1-1; D might be TRBD1 (6 bases). CDR1 and CDR2 from the germline V gene are MDHEN and SYDVKM. The V and J ends lost 6 bases and 11 bases respectively, with 16 bases between them. This CDR3 has 12 residues. CDR3 loop: CASSATTGLAFF. The DNA for the CDR3 is TGTGCCAGCAGCGCTACTACAGGGTTGGCTTTCTTT.

The V gene is TRBV13, the J gene TRBJ2-7; D is undetermined. This CDR3 contains 12 residues. Germline CDR1 and CDR2: PRHDT and FYEKMQ (reference sequence). Trimming stripped 5 bases from V and 0 bases from J, with 5 bases between. CDR3 amino acids: CASSRGSYEQYF. CDR3 nucleotides: TGTGCCAGCAGCCGAGGCTCCTACGAGCAGTACTTC.

J is TRBJ1-1 and V is TRBV4-1; 7 positions match TRBD1. J lost 3 bases, V lost 2 bases, and 3 bases had no gene match. This CDR3 is 14 amino acids long. CDR1 MGHRA and CDR2 YSYEKL come from the germline V gene. CDR3 in amino acids: CASSQTGTDTEAFF. The CDR3 coding sequence is TGCGCCAGCAGCCAAACCGGGACAGACACTGAAGCTTTCTTT.

There are a few counts of this clone. The chain has TRBV6-1 and TRBJ2-1; D not resolved. Germline values: CDR1 MNHNS, CDR2 SASEGT. The CDR3 is made up of 12 amino acids. Trimming pared 5 bases from V and 5 bases from J, leaving 7 bases between. The CDR3 nucleotides are TGTGCCAGCAGTCCAACTCACAATGAGCAGTTCTTC. The encoded protein is CASSPTHNEQFF.

The chain is built from TRBV30 and TRBJ2-3, with D possibly TRBD2 on 6 matching bases. Germline V gene sequence: CDR1 GTSNPN, CDR2 SVGIG (reference sequence). This CDR3 spans 14 amino acids. Trimming pared 1 base from V and 4 bases from J, leaving 12 bases between. CDR3 amino acids: CAWSASGSSDTQYF. CDR3 nucleotide sequence: TGTGCCTGGAGTGCGAGCGGGTCATCAGATACGCAGTATTTT.

This clone was seen a few times. The chain couples TRBV6-1 to TRBJ1-4; TRBD1 aligns across 9 bases. Germline CDR1 and CDR2: MNHNS and SASEGT. V lost 2 bases to trimming and J lost 11 bases; unmatched junction nucleotides: 6. The CDR3 runs 14 residues. DNA for the CDR3: TGTGCCAGCAGTGAAAGGGACAGGGCGCGGAAACTGTTTTTT. Protein product: CASSERDRARKLFF.

Comments on this clone: This specimen includes other DNA sequences encoding the same CDR3. V and J are TRBV6-5 and TRBJ1-5; 10 nucleotides line up with TRBD1. The CDR3 extends over 14 amino acids. V lost 6 bases to trimming and J lost 4 bases; unmatched junction nucleotides: 3. Germline V gives CDR1 MNHEY, CDR2 SVGAGI. The CDR3 is CASSPGQGNQPQHF. CDR3 sequence (DNA): TGTGCCAGCAGCCCGGGACAGGGGAATCAGCCCCAGCATTTT.

The chain uses TRBV18 and TRBJ1-3, with 7 bases aligning to TRBD1. Germline V gives CDR1 KGHSH, CDR2 LQKENI. The CDR3 spans 17 residues. Trimming took 2 bases from V and 0 from J; bases not matched to a gene: 7. In nucleotides, the CDR3 is TGTGCCAGCTCACCAAGTAAGGGGGCGATCTCTGGAAACACCATATATTTT. Its translation: CASSPSKGAISGNTIYF. Full variable domain (missing parts from reference TRBV18 and TRBJ1-3): NAGVMQNPRHLVRRRGQEARLRCSPMKGHSHVYWYRQLPEEGLKFMVYLQKENIIDESGMPKERFSAEFPKEGPSILRIQQVVRGDSAAYFCASSPSKGAISGNTIYFGEGSWLTVV.

This clone was seen a handful of times. The chain is built from TRBV11-2 and TRBJ2-1; TRBD2 matches 13 bases. The CDR3 extends over 16 amino acids. V shed 4 bases and J 4 bases; nucleotides not matched to a gene: 4. The germline V gene has CDR1 SGHAT and CDR2 FQNNGV. CDR3 region: CASSWGTSGNYNEQFF. The CDR3 region has the DNA TGTGCCAGCAGCTGGGGGACTAGCGGGAATTACAATGAGCAGTTCTTC.

The chain is built from TRBV7-9 and TRBJ2-2; D uncertain. Trimming shortened V by 5 bases and J by 3 bases, and 13 bases separated the two germline ends. The CDR3 runs 15 residues. The V gene's germline CDR1 is SEHNR and CDR2 FQNEAQ (reference sequence). The CDR3 DNA is TGTGCCAGCAGCAGGTCGGAGACCTACACCGGGGAGCTGTTTTTT. Encoded protein: CASSRSETYTGELFF.

This chain connects TRBV7-9 to TRBJ1-1; the match to TRBD1 covers 8 bases. The trim removed 1 base at V and 8 bases at J, leaving 12 bases unmatched. The CDR3 is 16 residues long. CDR1 is SEHNR and CDR2 is FQNEAQ in the germline V gene (reference sequence). CDR3 region: CASSLGTGTEAAEAFF. The CDR3 coding sequence is TGTGCCAGCAGCTTAGGGACAGGGACTGAGGCGGCCGAAGCTTTCTTT.

V gene TRBV28 combines with J gene TRBJ2-3; the match to TRBD2 covers 8 bases. There are 15 residues in the CDR3. V lost 11 bases, J lost 0 bases, and 10 bases stayed unmatched. Germline V gene sequence: CDR1 MDHEN, CDR2 SYDVKM. DNA for the CDR3: TGTGCCGGAGGGAGCGGGAGCCAAAGCACAGATACGCAGTATTTT. Protein: CAGGSGSQSTDTQYF.

The chain is built from TRBV7-9 and TRBJ2-1, with D maybe TRBD2 (6 bases). This CDR3 is built from 15 residues. V lost 3 bases to trimming and J lost 5 bases, with 14 bases between them. The germline V gene encodes CDR1 SEHNR and CDR2 FQNEAQ (reference sequence). Here the CDR3 reads CASSLPVWGDNEQFF. DNA for the CDR3: TGTGCCAGCAGCTTGCCCGTTTGGGGGGACAATGAGCAGTTCTTC.

The V call is TRBV29-1, the J call TRBJ2-1; D might be TRBD1 (6 bases). Germline lookup yields CDR1 SQVTM and CDR2 ANQGSEA. This CDR3 has 14 amino acids. The V end was cut by 3 bases, the J end by 1 base, with 10 bases between. The CDR3 nucleotides read TGCAGCGTTGAGGGGCAGGGGTCCTACAATGAGCAGTTCTTC. Its protein is CSVEGQGSYNEQFF.

CDR3 nucleotides: TGTGCCAGCCGGACAGTCAACACCGGGGAGCTGTTTTTT. Translating gives CASRTVNTGELFF. The chain links TRBV6-6 to TRBJ2-2, with D tentatively TRBD1 (6 bases). The CDR3 length is 13 residues. The germline gives CDR1 MNHNY, CDR2 SVGAGI (reference sequence). V was trimmed by 8 bases and J by 2 bases, leaving 9 bases between them.

The genes are TRBV5-1 and TRBJ2-7; TRBD1 is a possible D gene (5 bases). V was clipped by 4 bases and J by 3 bases, with 14 bases between them. The CDR3 spans 14 residues. Germline CDR1 reads SGHRS; CDR2 reads YFSETQ. The CDR3 loop is CASSALGRDYEQYF. The CDR3 DNA follows: TGCGCCAGCAGCGCCCTGGGCAGGGACTACGAGCAGTACTTC.

The J gene is TRBJ2-7, the V gene TRBV7-2, with 10 nucleotides matching TRBD1. The CDR3 covers 17 residues. The germline V gene encodes CDR1 SGHTA and CDR2 FQGNSA. J was trimmed by 3 bases and V by 0 bases; bases with no gene match: 8. As DNA, the CDR3 is TGTGCCAGCAGCTTAGCGGTCCCCGGGACAGGGGACTACGAGCAGTACTTC. This sequence encodes CASSLAVPGTGDYEQYF. The full variable domain, with the rest looked up from reference TRBV7-2 and TRBJ2-7, is GAGVSQSPSNKVTEKGKDVELRCDPISGHTALYWYRQSLGQGLEFLIYFQGNSAPDKSGLPSDRFSAERTGGSVSTLTIQRTQQEDSAVYLCASSLAVPGTGDYEQYFGPGTRLTVT.

V and J are TRBV15 and TRBJ1-4; 8 bases are a match to TRBD1. The CDR3 runs to 19 residues. CDR1 and CDR2 from the germline V gene are LNHNV and YYDKDF (reference sequence). The junction had 15 bases not matched to a gene; V was cut back by 4 bases and J by 2 bases. This CDR3 is CATSTRTGIPIATNEKLFF. DNA of the CDR3: TGTGCCACCAGCACCAGGACAGGGATACCCATTGCGACTAATGAAAAACTGTTTTTT.

This sequence joins TRBV5-4 and TRBJ2-1; 8 positions agree with TRBD2. Germline V CDR1 and CDR2: SGHNT, YYREEE (reference sequence). V shed 1 base and J 7 bases; nucleotides not matched to a gene: 1. The CDR3 is 13 residues long. CDR3 region: CASSLTSGNEQFF. The CDR3 nucleotides read TGTGCCAGCAGCTTGACTAGCGGAAATGAGCAGTTCTTC.

The chain links TRBV6-5 to TRBJ2-4, with 7 bases identical to TRBD1. This CDR3 region has 14 residues. The ends lost 9 bases at V and 6 bases at J; junction bases unmatched: 11. From germline, CDR1 is MNHEY and CDR2 SVGAGI. CDR3 coding DNA: TGTGCCAGTCGACCGGGACAGAATACAAACATTCAGTACTTC. Amino acid sequence: CASRPGQNTNIQYF.

The sample holds a few counts of this clone. The chain employs TRBV4-1 and TRBJ1-4, with 10 positions matching TRBD1. In germline, CDR1 is MGHRA, CDR2 YSYEKL. The CDR3 consists of 15 residues. Germline trimming cut 5 bases from V and 8 bases from J; bases unmatched to any gene: 8. CDR3 nucleotides: TGCGCCAGCAGCGGATGGACAGGGGGTCGCGAAAAACTGTTTTTT. It yields the protein CASSGWTGGREKLFF.

The V gene is TRBV11-2, the J gene TRBJ2-4; the match to TRBD2 covers 7 bases. The V segment lost 0 bases and the J segment 1 base; nucleotides outside the gene matches: 9. This CDR3 is 18 amino acids long. Germline CDR1 and CDR2: SGHAT and FQNNGV. The CDR3 region is CASSLDLGLGGAKNIQYF. CDR3 sequence (DNA): TGTGCCAGCAGCTTAGATTTGGGACTCGGGGGGGCCAAAAACATTCAGTACTTC.

CDR3 residues: CASSRSTSGGTYEQYF. The CDR3 DNA reads as TGTGCCAGCTCACGATCCACGAGCGGGGGTACCTACGAGCAGTACTTC. The rearrangement uses TRBV18 and TRBJ2-7; 8 positions agree with TRBD2. The CDR3 has 16 amino acids. Germline V gene sequence: CDR1 KGHSH, CDR2 LQKENI. Unmatched junction bases numbered 10, after V lost 4 bases and J lost 2 bases.

This sequence joins TRBV30 and TRBJ2-2, with TRBD2 matching over 7 bases. V lost 5 bases, J lost 3 bases, and 0 bases stayed unmatched. Germline V gene lookup returns CDR1 GTSNPN and CDR2 SVGIG (reference sequence). The CDR3 runs 12 residues. The CDR3: CAWRGDTGELFF. CDR3 nucleotide sequence: TGTGCCTGGCGGGGGGACACCGGGGAGCTGTTTTTT.

The chain is built from TRBV28 and TRBJ1-4, with TRBD1 as a possible D gene (6 bases). The CDR3 has 14 amino acids. Germline V lookup: CDR1 MDHEN, CDR2 SYDVKM. V lost 7 bases, J lost 7 bases, and 16 bases lay in between. The CDR3 protein is CASKGGGHSEKLFF. The CDR3, as DNA: TGTGCCAGCAAGGGGGGGGGTCATAGTGAAAAACTGTTTTTT.

This chain joins TRBV28 and TRBJ2-5; D is unresolved. In germline, CDR1 is MDHEN, CDR2 SYDVKM. V dropped 3 bases and J dropped 5 bases, with 10 bases sitting between them. The CDR3 is 13 amino acids. The CDR3 sequence is CASSLSPPETQYF. DNA for the CDR3: TGTGCCAGCAGTTTGAGCCCTCCGGAGACCCAGTACTTC.

This chain joins TRBV4-2 and TRBJ1-5, with TRBD1 matching 7 bases. The CDR3 spans 18 residues. Germline trimming cut 0 bases from V and 6 bases from J; bases unmatched to any gene: 14. The germline CDR1 and CDR2 sequences are LGHNA and YNFKEQ. CDR3 region: CASSQEALGQGVGQPQHF. The CDR3 DNA reads TGTGCCAGCAGCCAAGAAGCCCTAGGGCAGGGGGTAGGTCAGCCCCAGCATTTT.

The rearrangement links TRBV2 to TRBJ2-5, with 9 bases lining up with TRBD2. The germline gives CDR1 SNHLY, CDR2 FYNNEI. V shed 5 bases, J shed 2 bases, and the junction held 18 bases outside the gene matches. The CDR3 spans 19 residues. CDR3 sequence reads: CASSLPEGGSGSSQETQYF. In DNA, the CDR3 is TGTGCCAGCAGTCTTCCCGAGGGCGGTAGCGGGAGCTCGCAAGAGACCCAGTACTTC.

The rearrangement joins TRBV6-1 to TRBJ1-2; the D is unclear. V dropped 7 bases and J dropped 1 base, with 13 bases sitting between them. Germline loops: CDR1 MNHNS, CDR2 SASEGT. This CDR3 has 14 residues. CDR3 sequence (DNA): TGTGCCAGCATTGGAACAGTCCTTAACTATGGCTACACCTTC. Its protein product is CASIGTVLNYGYTF.